This T cell receptor (beta chain) stems from a study of blood T cells in healthy people across ages. Combining a sample-barcoded 5' primer with a J-beta primer mix, a second PCR ran for roughly 6 to 12 cycles. Unique molecular identifiers of 12 random nucleotides labeled each cDNA. Each CDR3 protein is one row after TCRdb ran MiXCR on the 5' RACE reads. In the table there are around 500,000 distinct CDR3 sequences, more than 45% of which are singletons. The sample was blood. This clonotype originated in a man aged 80 or over in good health.

CDR3 sequence reads: CASSQGTGPNSPLHF. Here the CDR3 DNA reads TGTGCCAGCAGCCAAGGGACAGGACCTAATTCACCCCTCCACTTT. This chain joins TRBV14 and TRBJ1-6, with 7 bases aligning to TRBD1. The germline V gene has CDR1 SGHDN and CDR2 FVKESK. With V trimmed by 1 base and J by 6 bases, 3 bases remained unmatched. The CDR3 has 15 residues.